This T cell receptor (beta chain) was observed in a study of cytomegalovirus exposure and HLA in healthy donors. Study-wide context: In terms of ancestry, the Caucasian-associated cluster contained about four fifths of the approximately 430 genotyped donors.

Primers for the PCR totalled 60 Vbeta and 13 Jbeta. Profiling relied on immunoSEQ multiplex PCR, and the TCRdb table lists in-frame clones only, not all of them. The sample comprises roughly 180,000 clones, around 72% of which are singletons, and around 2.5% rests with the top ten. CDR1 is GTSNPN, CDR2 SVGIG, per germline (reference sequence). This CDR3 has 14 residues. With 3 bases clipped from V and 4 bases from J, the junction kept 8 bases outside the gene matches. The gene calls are TRBV30 and TRBJ1-2; 7 bases are a match to TRBD1. The source of this sequence is a female donor in good health and CMV-seronegative. Sequences were obtained from PBMCs. The CDR3 spells CAWRLVGGGYGYTF. CDR3 coding DNA: TGTGCCTGGAGGTTGGTAGGGGGCGGCTATGGCTACACCTTC.